The rows below give T cell receptor beta chains drawn from one sample of a study of T cells in Graves' hyperthyroidism and ophthalmopathy. TCRdb itself ran the multiplex PCR reads through MiXCR, one entry per CDR3 protein. There are about 250,000 distinct CDR3 sequences in the sample; over 20% occur only once, and roughly 60% lies in the top ten. Sequenced input: blood. These receptors were taken from a man aged 30-40 years with Graves' ophthalmopathy. CDR3s include the opening cysteine and the closing phenylalanine or tryptophan. The order of the fields is J gene, V gene, clone size, CDR3 protein. Clone size is not always given. Where it is, it says once, few, many or a class for expanded clones.

>TRBJ2-1|TRBV2|many
CASSSERDNEQFF
>TRBJ2-1|TRBV11-1|-
CASSLLGYNEQFF
>TRBJ1-4|TRBV4-2|few
CASSQQPYTSTNEKLFF
>TRBJ2-4|TRBV18|few
CASSGLAGEQNIQYF
>TRBJ2-3|TRBV30|-
CASKEDTQYF
>TRBJ2-1|TRBV6-1|-
CASSPPGQSSYNEQFF
>TRBJ1-1|TRBV14|few
CASSPTYRGKNTEAFF
>TRBJ2-7|TRBV6-1|-
CASKVFSRRYEQYF
>TRBJ1-1|TRBV5-1|many
CASSFGTAQAFF
>TRBJ1-6|TRBV28|-
CASSSQGRVNSPLHF
>TRBJ1-2|TRBV7-9|many
CASSHEGLAGYTF
>TRBJ2-1|TRBV19|few
CASSTAGTSGRADEQFF
>TRBJ2-1|TRBV12-3/TRBV12-4|few
CASSPSRGEQFF
>TRBJ2-5|TRBV2|-
CASSGEIGEETQYF
>TRBJ2-1|TRBV6-6|-
CASSYSSRGSCNEQFF
>TRBJ2-5|TRBV28|-
CASSLDGRRETQYF
>TRBJ1-5|TRBV29-1|-
CGVLLTQGGNQPQHF
>TRBJ2-1|TRBV28|-
CASSRAGTSGIDSYNEQFF
>TRBJ1-4|TRBV11-2|-
CASSPDRAPATNEKLFF
>TRBJ2-7|TRBV12-3/TRBV12-4|many
CASSSRRTSSYEQYF
>TRBJ2-5|TRBV12-3/TRBV12-4|-
CASSRSGGETQYF
>TRBJ2-7|TRBV6-2/TRBV6-3|-
CASSPYSGSAYEQYF
>TRBJ2-7|TRBV29-1|few
CSVMGYTADLLAYEQYF
>TRBJ1-2|TRBV20-1|-
CSAPLGGNYGYTF
>TRBJ1-1|TRBV9|few
CASSVDEGNTEAFF